What follows are 22 T cell receptor beta chains derived from one specimen sequenced in a study of shared clonotypes between healthy human individuals. Profiling relied on immunoSEQ multiplex PCR, and the TCRdb table lists in-frame clones only, not all of them. The table shows 1.6 million or so clones, with more than 95% occurring only once. The sample taken for sequencing was naive CD4+ T cells sorted from blood. Noted subset: CD45RA+ positively selected. These receptors were collected from a young man in good health.

The rearrangement joins TRBV5-4 to TRBJ2-5; D might be TRBD2 (6 bases). The CDR3 runs to 13 residues. CDR1 is SGHNT and CDR2 is YYREEE in the germline V gene (reference sequence). V was shortened by 7 bases and J by 9 bases, with 19 bases between the two germline ends. The CDR3 nucleotides read TGTGCCAGCTCCGTCCCAGGTCCGGGGGCCCAGTACTTC. Translated: CASSVPGPGAQYF.

This chain uses TRBV4-3 with TRBJ1-3, with D perhaps TRBD1 (5 bases). With 4 bases removed from V and 4 bases from J, the gap between germline ends came to 20 bases. The CDR3 contains 17 residues. Germline V gene data show CDR1 as LGHNA and CDR2 as YSLEER. This CDR3 is CASSRQRRGSPGNTIYF. The CDR3 DNA reads as TGCGCCAGCAGCCGGCAGCGGAGGGGATCACCCGGAAACACCATATATTTT.

V is TRBV10-1 and J is TRBJ2-5; D possibly corresponds to TRBD2 (6 bases). From germline, CDR1 is WNHNN and CDR2 SYGVQD (reference sequence). V dropped 0 bases and J dropped 7 bases, with 15 bases sitting between them. This CDR3 has 15 residues. CDR3 DNA: TGCGCCAGCAGTGAGTCAGCCGGGAGTAAGGGGACCCAGTACTTC. Amino acids: CASSESAGSKGTQYF.

This rearrangement joins TRBV13 to TRBJ2-5; no reliable D call. The V end was cut by 1 base, the J end by 4 bases, with 7 bases between. Germline values: CDR1 PRHDT, CDR2 FYEKMQ (reference sequence). The CDR3 totals 13 residues. The CDR3 reads CASSLAFGETQYF. The CDR3 region has the DNA TGTGCCAGCAGCTTAGCTTTCGGAGAGACCCAGTACTTC.

V is TRBV18 and J is TRBJ2-5; 9 positions agree with TRBD1. Trimming cost V 8 bases and J 4 bases; bases outside gene matches: 8. Germline CDR1 and CDR2: KGHSH and LQKENI. The CDR3 runs to 14 residues. In nucleotides, the CDR3 is TGTGCCAGCAAACCGGGGACAGGGAGAGAGACCCAGTACTTC. The encoded protein is CASKPGTGRETQYF.

This clone was seen only once. The identical CDR3 is also encoded by other nucleotide sequences in the sample. The chain is built from TRBV7-9 and TRBJ2-3; D perhaps matches TRBD2 (5 bases). There are 14 residues in the CDR3. Germline V gene lookup returns CDR1 SEHNR and CDR2 FQNEAQ (reference sequence). Trimming pared 5 bases from V and 0 bases from J, leaving 9 bases between. This CDR3 reads CASSLGLSTDTQYF. The CDR3 DNA sequence: TGTGCCAGCAGCCTTGGACTCAGCACAGATACGCAGTATTTT.

The chain is built from TRBV9 and TRBJ2-1; 13 nucleotides line up with TRBD2. V shed 0 bases, J shed 8 bases, and the junction held 2 bases outside the gene matches. The CDR3 spans 15 residues. Looked up from germline, CDR1 is SGDLS and CDR2 is YYNGEE. The CDR3 protein is CASSVGTSGSYEQFF. In DNA form, the CDR3 reads TGTGCCAGCAGCGTAGGGACTAGCGGGAGCTATGAGCAGTTCTTC.

This clone appeared a single time. CDR3: CASSSTTGAYEQYF. CDR3 nucleotide sequence: TGTGCCAGCAGTTCAACGACAGGGGCCTACGAGCAGTACTTC. V usage is TRBV28 and J usage is TRBJ2-7, with 8 bases identical to TRBD1. In germline, CDR1 is MDHEN, CDR2 SYDVKM. J lost 2 bases, V lost 4 bases, and 4 bases had no gene match. CDR3 length: 14 residues. The full variable domain, its missing parts supplied by reference TRBV28 and TRBJ2-7, is DVKVTQSSRYLVKRTGEKVFLECVQDMDHENMFWYRQDPGLGLRLIYFSYDVKMKEKGDIPEGYSVSREKKERFSLILESASTNQTSMYLCASSSTTGAYEQYFGPGTRLTVT.

In this sample, this clone turned up once. The chain uses TRBV9 and TRBJ2-1; TRBD2 agrees at 7 bases. CDR1 and CDR2 from the germline V gene are SGDLS and YYNGEE. Trimming removed 0 bases from V and 2 bases from J; junction bases left unmatched: 5. The CDR3 runs to 16 residues. The CDR3: CASSVVSGGPYNEQFF. CDR3 in DNA: TGTGCCAGCAGCGTAGTCTCGGGAGGCCCCTACAATGAGCAGTTCTTC.

The chain couples TRBV14 to TRBJ2-3, with no clear D. The V and J ends lost 4 bases and 12 bases respectively, with 17 bases between them. The V gene's germline CDR1 is SGHDN and CDR2 FVKESK. CDR3 size: 13 residues. CDR3 region: CASSRAEVSHQYF. The CDR3 region has the DNA TGTGCCAGCAGCCGGGCAGAGGTCTCTCATCAGTATTTT.

V usage is TRBV7-6 and J usage is TRBJ2-1; 12 bases are shared with TRBD2. The CDR3 runs to 14 residues. Germline-derived CDR1 and CDR2 are SGHVS and FNYEAQ. V was clipped by 3 bases and J by 10 bases; unmatched bases: 4. CDR3 in amino acids: CASSFRLAGGEQFF. CDR3 in DNA: TGTGCCAGCAGCTTTAGGCTAGCGGGAGGGGAGCAGTTCTTC.

This rearrangement joins TRBV7-8 to TRBJ2-5; 7 positions agree with TRBD1. CDR3 size: 18 residues. The germline CDR1 and CDR2 sequences are SGHVS and FQNEAQ. V was clipped by 5 bases and J by 4 bases; unmatched bases: 19. The CDR3 loop reads CASSPRPPRGGLGETQYF. In nucleotides, the CDR3 is TGTGCCAGCAGCCCTCGCCCACCCAGAGGGGGCTTAGGAGAGACCCAGTACTTC.

This chain links TRBV4-1 with TRBJ2-7; TRBD1 matches 7 bases. Trimming at V came to 2 bases and at J to 0 bases, leaving 4 bases not matched to a gene. CDR3 length: 15 residues. In germline, CDR1 is MGHRA, CDR2 YSYEKL. The CDR3 is CASSQPDRSSYEQYF. CDR3 in DNA: TGCGCCAGCAGCCAACCGGACAGGAGCTCCTACGAGCAGTACTTC.

This chain connects TRBV5-1 to TRBJ1-5; maybe TRBD1 (5 bases). The germline V gene encodes CDR1 SGHRS and CDR2 YFSETQ. Trimming left V 3 bases short and J 5 bases short, with 12 bases between. The CDR3 has 14 amino acids. The CDR3 DNA reads as TGCGCCAGCAGCTCCCTCGGAGGGGATCAGCCCCAGCATTTT. Translated, it gives CASSSLGGDQPQHF. Looking up the rest from reference TRBV5-1 and TRBJ1-5 gives the full variable domain: KAGVTQTPRYLIKTRGQQVTLSCSPISGHRSVSWYQQTPGQGLQFLFEYFSETQRNKGNFPGRFSGRQFSNSRSEMNVSTLELGDSALYLCASSSLGGDQPQHFGDGTRLSIL.

Details on this clone: The same CDR3 can be traced to other DNA sequences in this sample. The chain joins TRBV5-1 to TRBJ2-1, with D unclear. Deletions cut 0 bases from V and 5 bases from J, with 6 bases between. The V gene's germline CDR1 is SGHRS and CDR2 YFSETQ. The CDR3 is 13 residues long. Here the CDR3 reads CASSLVPDNEQFF. As DNA, the CDR3 is TGCGCCAGCAGCTTGGTACCGGACAATGAGCAGTTCTTC.

The V gene is TRBV19, the J gene TRBJ1-5; a weak D match, TRBD1 (6 bases). Trimming pared 4 bases from V and 5 bases from J, leaving 9 bases between. This CDR3 region has 13 residues. Germline lookup yields CDR1 LNHDA and CDR2 SQIVND (reference sequence). The CDR3 is CASSKDSYQPQHF. For the CDR3, the DNA is TGTGCCAGTAGTAAGGACAGCTATCAGCCCCAGCATTTT.

The chain recombines TRBV18 with TRBJ1-2, with D tentatively TRBD1 (6 bases). CDR1 and CDR2 (germline): KGHSH, LQKENI. Trimming removed 3 bases at V and 8 bases at J, with 19 bases between. This CDR3 has 15 residues. In DNA, the CDR3 is TGTGCCAGCTCACCGCTAAATCAGGGGCCAGGAGGCTACACCTTC. It translates to CASSPLNQGPGGYTF.

The chain recombines TRBV28 with TRBJ1-1; D ambiguous. V lost 3 bases and J 5 bases, leaving 7 bases between the germline ends. This CDR3 has 12 amino acids. Germline CDR1 MDHEN, CDR2 SYDVKM. The DNA for the CDR3 is TGTGCCAGCAGTTTGCTGGAAACTGAAGCTTTCTTT. Translated, it gives CASSLLETEAFF. Using reference TRBV28 and TRBJ1-1 for the parts outside the CDR3, the full variable domain is DVKVTQSSRYLVKRTGEKVFLECVQDMDHENMFWYRQDPGLGLRLIYFSYDVKMKEKGDIPEGYSVSREKKERFSLILESASTNQTSMYLCASSLLETEAFFGQGTRLTVV.

V gene TRBV9 combines with J gene TRBJ2-7; 10 nucleotides align to TRBD2. Germline loops: CDR1 SGDLS, CDR2 YYNGEE. V lost 0 bases to trimming and J lost 6 bases; unmatched junction nucleotides: 6. The CDR3 spans 15 residues. CDR3 bases: TGTGCCAGCAGCGTAGCACTAGCGGGAAATGGCGAGCAGTACTTC. Its protein is CASSVALAGNGEQYF.

V is TRBV9 and J is TRBJ2-1; D is possibly TRBD1 or TRBD2 (5 bases each). The CDR3 totals 15 residues. Trimming pared 0 bases from V and 4 bases from J, leaving 11 bases between. In germline, CDR1 is SGDLS, CDR2 YYNGEE. The DNA for the CDR3 is TGTGCCAGCAGCGTAGGTGGGGGAATTTACAATGAGCAGTTCTTC. Its translation: CASSVGGGIYNEQFF.

To note about this clone: Other DNA sequences from this sample encode an identical CDR3 as well. This chain links TRBV28 with TRBJ1-5, with a tentative D call TRBD1 (5 bases). CDR1 and CDR2 (germline): MDHEN, SYDVKM. This CDR3 is 12 amino acids long. Deletions cut 7 bases from V and 6 bases from J, with 10 bases between. The DNA for the CDR3 is TGTGCCAGCACCTTGGGGGGTCAGCCCCAGCATTTT. Translating it yields CASTLGGQPQHF.

V and J are TRBV28 and TRBJ2-7; no reliable D call. This CDR3 spans 12 amino acids. V was pared by 7 bases and J by 2 bases, with 9 bases between. The germline V gene encodes CDR1 MDHEN and CDR2 SYDVKM. CDR3 region: CASTTLAYEQYF. CDR3 bases: TGTGCCAGCACCACCCTGGCCTACGAGCAGTACTTC. Combining the CDR3 with reference TRBV28 and TRBJ2-7 gives the whole variable domain DVKVTQSSRYLVKRTGEKVFLECVQDMDHENMFWYRQDPGLGLRLIYFSYDVKMKEKGDIPEGYSVSREKKERFSLILESASTNQTSMYLCASTTLAYEQYFGPGTRLTVT.